What follows are 28 T cell receptor beta chains derived from one specimen sequenced in a study of blood T cells in healthy people across ages. Alongside a J-beta primer mix, a sample-barcoded 5' primer served in a second PCR lasting about 7 to 11 cycles. TCRdb re-called the 5' RACE reads through MiXCR, storing one row per CDR3 protein. Found here are roughly 800,000 distinct CDR3 sequences, around 25% of them singletons; the top ten hold 9% to 9.5%. These sequences were also reported in another study, on T cells of mothers and their children.

The sequencing input was blood. Receptor source: a boy aged 5-17 years in good health.

This rearrangement joins TRBV10-3 to TRBJ1-1; perhaps TRBD1 as D (5 bases). There are 12 residues in the CDR3. The germline CDR1 and CDR2 sequences are ENHRY and SYGVKD. V lost 2 bases to trimming and J lost 8 bases, with 9 bases between them. The CDR3, as DNA: TGTGCCATCAGTGAGAGCGGGGGGGAAGCTTTCTTT. Its protein is CAISESGGEAFF.

The J gene is TRBJ1-4, the V gene TRBV20-1, with D possibly TRBD1 on 5 matching bases. Germline loops: CDR1 DFQATT, CDR2 SNEGSKA (reference sequence). With 0 bases removed from V and 0 bases from J, the gap between germline ends came to 14 bases. The CDR3 consists of 17 residues. CDR3 protein: CSAREFRGITTNEKLFF. The CDR3 nucleotides are TGCAGTGCTAGAGAGTTTAGGGGTATAACAACTAATGAAAAACTGTTTTTT.

The genes are TRBV24-1 and TRBJ2-7; D remains unclear. There are 14 residues in the CDR3. V was trimmed by 3 bases and J by 2 bases, leaving 10 bases between them. The germline V gene has CDR1 KGHDR and CDR2 SFDVKD. In nucleotides, the CDR3 is TGTGCCACCAGTGATGCAAAAGGTCCCTACGAGCAGTACTTC. This translates into CATSDAKGPYEQYF.

Only a few counts were recorded for this clonotype. This sequence joins TRBV29-1 and TRBJ1-6; 7 positions agree with TRBD1. There are 14 residues in the CDR3. CDR1 is SQVTM, CDR2 ANQGSEA, per germline. J was trimmed by 10 bases and V by 6 bases; bases with no gene match: 12. This CDR3 reads CSVFEPGQKSPLHF. The DNA for the CDR3 is TGCAGCGTCTTTGAACCGGGACAGAAATCACCCCTCCACTTT.

This clonotype was detected a few times. The rearrangement uses TRBV18 and TRBJ2-5, with TRBD1 identical over 7 bases. Germline CDR1 and CDR2: KGHSH and LQKENI. This CDR3 spans 14 amino acids. J was trimmed by 5 bases and V by 3 bases; bases with no gene match: 6. The CDR3 bases are TGTGCCAGCTCACCGGGACAGCCACGCGAGACCCAGTACTTC. Protein product: CASSPGQPRETQYF.

In its sample, this clonotype was seen a few times. V usage is TRBV7-9 and J usage is TRBJ2-5; weak D call: TRBD1 (6 bases). The germline V gene encodes CDR1 SEHNR and CDR2 FQNEAQ (reference sequence). The CDR3 covers 15 residues. Trimming took 2 bases from V and 2 from J, leaving 12 bases between them. DNA of the CDR3: TGTGCCAGCAGCTTATCGATACAGGGTCAAGAGACCCAGTACTTC. It encodes CASSLSIQGQETQYF.

This sequence joins TRBV18 and TRBJ2-1, with TRBD2 as a possible D gene (6 bases). This CDR3 is 17 amino acids long. The germline CDR1 and CDR2 sequences are KGHSH and LQKENI. The V gene lost 1 base and the J gene lost 1 base, with 14 bases spanning the gap. The CDR3: CASSPRLDGASYNEQFF. The CDR3 DNA sequence: TGTGCCAGCTCACCACGACTAGACGGGGCATCCTACAATGAGCAGTTCTTC.

The chain employs TRBV20-1 and TRBJ2-5; D not resolved. This CDR3 is built from 15 residues. Germline CDR1 is DFQATT and CDR2 is SNEGSKA (reference sequence). V lost 0 bases and J lost 1, with 12 bases in between. The CDR3 sequence: CSARDLNPPQETQYF. Written as DNA, the CDR3 is TGCAGTGCTAGAGATCTAAATCCACCCCAAGAGACCCAGTACTTC.

Only a few counts were recorded for this clonotype. The gene calls are TRBV5-1 and TRBJ2-7, with D perhaps being TRBD1 or TRBD2 (5 bases each). The DNA end is a closer match to TRBJ2-1, so the J assignment may be wrong. Germline CDR1 reads SGHRS; CDR2 reads YFSETQ. The CDR3 loop spans 14 amino acids. CDR3 sequence (DNA): TGCGCCAGCAGCCTGTGGGGGACGGAGGATGAGCAGTTCTTC. Translated, it gives CASSLWGTEDEQFF.

This clonotype was counted a few times. The V call is TRBV5-1, the J call TRBJ1-3; D not certain. The CDR3 has 16 amino acids. Germline loops: CDR1 SGHRS, CDR2 YFSETQ. Trimming took 0 bases from V and 0 from J, leaving 10 bases between them. This chain's CDR3 is CASSLEGSHSGNTIYF. CDR3 nucleotide sequence: TGCGCCAGCAGCTTGGAGGGCTCCCACTCTGGAAACACCATATATTTT.

The V gene is TRBV2, the J gene TRBJ1-4, with D perhaps matching TRBD1 (5 bases). The germline gives CDR1 SNHLY, CDR2 FYNNEI. CDR3 length equals 13 residues. V lost 10 bases and J 4 bases, leaving 13 bases between the germline ends. The CDR3 sequence is CATGTDYNEKLFF. CDR3 coding DNA: TGTGCCACCGGGACGGATTATAATGAAAAACTGTTTTTT.

The V gene is TRBV6-5, the J gene TRBJ1-2, with TRBD1 matching 8 bases. The CDR3 totals 15 residues. V dropped 2 bases and J dropped 5; count of bases not matched to a gene: 7. Germline V gene lookup returns CDR1 MNHEY and CDR2 SVGAGI. The CDR3 protein is CASSYGNRGGYGYTF. The CDR3 DNA is TGTGCCAGCAGTTACGGAAACAGGGGGGGGTATGGCTACACCTTC.

The chain employs TRBV6-1 and TRBJ2-6; a possible D gene is TRBD1 (5 bases). This CDR3 region has 16 residues. Germline values: CDR1 MNHNS, CDR2 SASEGT. With 5 bases removed from V and 0 bases from J, the gap between germline ends came to 11 bases. In DNA form, the CDR3 reads TGTGCCAGCAGTAGGGGTCAGTCCTCTGGGGCCAACGTCCTGACTTTC. Translating it yields CASSRGQSSGANVLTF.

CDR3 in amino acids: CASRGHDGDQPQHF. CDR3 bases: TGTGCCAGCCGGGGACATGACGGGGATCAGCCCCAGCATTTT. This chain uses TRBV28 with TRBJ1-5, with D possibly matching TRBD1 (6 bases). From germline, CDR1 is MDHEN and CDR2 SYDVKM. Trimming cost V 8 bases and J 5 bases, with 16 bases left between them. The CDR3 covers 14 residues.

This sequence joins TRBV5-6 and TRBJ1-2; a weak D match, TRBD1 (5 bases). Germline loops: CDR1 SGHDT, CDR2 YYEEEE. This CDR3 spans 12 amino acids. Trimming pared 3 bases from V and 9 bases from J, leaving 12 bases between. For the CDR3, the DNA is TGTGCCAGCAGCTGGGGCGGGGCCCGCTACACCTTC. This translates into CASSWGGARYTF. Supplemented by reference TRBV5-6 and TRBJ1-2, the full variable domain reads DAGVTQSPTHLIKTRGQQVTLRCSPKSGHDTVSWYQQALGQGPQFIFQYYEEEERQRGNFPDRFSGHQFPNYSSELNVNALLLGDSALYLCASSWGGARYTFGSGTRLTVV.

This sequence joins TRBV5-1 and TRBJ2-5; TRBD2 matches 11 bases. The DNA end favors TRBJ2-1, so the J call may be wrong. The CDR3 is made up of 16 amino acids. From germline, CDR1 is SGHRS and CDR2 YFSETQ. The CDR3 nucleotides are TGCGCCAGCAGCTTCTTAGCGGGAGGGCCCGTGTATGAGCAGTTCTTC. Residues: CASSFLAGGPVYEQFF.

The chain links TRBV7-3 to TRBJ1-1; no definite D call. This CDR3 region has 13 residues. The ends were cut back, 4 bases at V and 1 base at J, with 7 bases in the middle. Germline V CDR1 and CDR2: SGHTA, FQGTGA. The CDR3, as DNA: TGTGCCAGCAGCTCCGATCCGAACACTGAAGCTTTCTTT. It encodes CASSSDPNTEAFF.

As regards this clonotype: A single base separates this from a much larger clone, so it may be a read error. The DNA for the CDR3 is TGCGCCAGCAGCCCCCGTCAGGCGCGACAACAAAAGACCCAGTACTTC. Its protein product is CASSPRQARQQKTQYF. V gene TRBV4-1 combines with J gene TRBJ2-5, with D unresolved. The length of the CDR3 is 16 residues. V lost 4 bases to trimming and J lost 6 bases, with 21 bases between them. The germline V gene encodes CDR1 MGHRA and CDR2 YSYEKL.

The chain carries TRBV6-5 and TRBJ2-3, with TRBD2 as a possible D gene (6 bases). V lost 8 bases to trimming and J lost 3 bases, with 12 bases between them. The CDR3 has 13 amino acids. The V gene's germline CDR1 is MNHEY and CDR2 SVGAGI. The CDR3 DNA is TGTGCCAGCGAGAAGACTAGAACAGATACGCAGTATTTT. Translating gives CASEKTRTDTQYF.

The sample holds many counts of this clonotype. The chain employs TRBV25-1 and TRBJ2-7; 7 nucleotides agree with TRBD2. This CDR3 region has 12 residues. Germline CDR1 is MGHDK and CDR2 is SYGVNS. V was pared by 5 bases and J by 4 bases, with 2 bases of the junction left unmatched. The CDR3 DNA reads TGTGCCAGCAGTCGGGGGGTATACGAGCAGTACTTC. Protein: CASSRGVYEQYF.

This clonotype was observed a few times. The CDR3 region has the DNA TGTGCCAGCAGCTCTACAGGAATCTCTGGAAACACCATATATTTT. Residues: CASSSTGISGNTIYF. The genes are TRBV5-5 and TRBJ1-3, with TRBD1 as a possible D gene (5 bases). The CDR3 is 15 residues long. In germline, CDR1 is SGHKS, CDR2 YYEKEE (reference sequence). V was pared by 3 bases and J by 0 bases, with 10 bases between.

The chain has TRBV29-1 and TRBJ1-2; tentative D call: TRBD1 (5 bases). Trimming stripped 0 bases from V and 3 bases from J, with 11 bases between. The CDR3 length is 14 residues. Germline CDR1 and CDR2: SQVTM and ANQGSEA. CDR3 sequence reads: CSVEEPGTHYGYTF. DNA of the CDR3: TGCAGCGTTGAAGAGCCCGGGACGCACTATGGCTACACCTTC.

This clonotype was seen a handful of times. The chain recombines TRBV18 with TRBJ1-3; unclear D gene. The CDR3 extends over 16 amino acids. Germline V gene sequence: CDR1 KGHSH, CDR2 LQKENI. V dropped 3 bases and J dropped 0 bases, with 12 bases sitting between them. The CDR3 sequence is CASSPRPRNSGNTIYF. CDR3 in DNA: TGTGCCAGCTCACCTCGGCCCAGGAACTCTGGAAACACCATATATTTT.

The gene calls are TRBV14 and TRBJ1-5; D is possibly TRBD1 (6 bases). Germline CDR1 is SGHDN and CDR2 is FVKESK. The length of the CDR3 is 16 residues. Trimming took 0 bases from V and 4 from J, leaving 13 bases between them. The CDR3: CASSQDRRRGNQPQHF. In DNA form, the CDR3 reads TGTGCCAGCAGCCAAGATAGGCGCAGGGGAAATCAGCCCCAGCATTTT.

This clonotype was picked up a small number of times. The chain links TRBV12-3 or TRBV12-4 to TRBJ2-3; 11 positions agree with TRBD2. V dropped 10 bases and J dropped 6; count of bases not matched to a gene: 15. The CDR3 runs to 16 residues. For the CDR3, the DNA is TGTGCCACCGCGAGGGTACTAGCGGGAGTTTTTGATACGCAGTATTTT. As protein: CATARVLAGVFDTQYF.

This clonotype was seen only a few times. The chain couples TRBV20-1 to TRBJ2-5; 10 bases match TRBD1. There are 15 residues in the CDR3. The V segment lost 6 bases and the J segment 4 bases; nucleotides outside the gene matches: 11. CDR1 is DFQATT and CDR2 is SNEGSKA in the germline V gene (reference sequence). CDR3 amino acids: CSANGDRGVPETQYF. The CDR3 coding sequence is TGCAGTGCGAACGGGGACAGGGGAGTCCCAGAGACCCAGTACTTC.

This clonotype turned up a few times. The CDR3 is CASSYGEGYYTF. The CDR3 DNA reads TGTGCCAGCAGTTACGGGGAGGGGTACTACACCTTC. The J gene is TRBJ1-2, the V gene TRBV6-6, with D possibly TRBD1 on 5 matching bases. Trimming left V 2 bases short and J 10 bases short, with 11 bases between. The CDR3 has 12 residues. CDR1 and CDR2 (germline): MNHNY, SVGAGI (reference sequence).

The table lists this clonotype with a few counts. V gene TRBV4-2 combines with J gene TRBJ2-7, with D perhaps matching TRBD1 (5 bases). The V end lost 1 base, the J end lost 0 bases, and 7 bases lay between the germline ends. This CDR3 is 14 amino acids long. CDR1 is LGHNA and CDR2 is YNFKEQ in the germline V gene. In DNA, the CDR3 is TGTGCCAGCAGCCAAGCACAGGCCTCCTACGAGCAGTACTTC. Translating it yields CASSQAQASYEQYF.